A selection of T cell receptor beta chains follows, all from one sample in a study of CD8 T cells in Susac syndrome. One entry per CDR3 protein, called by TCRdb with MiXCR from the immunoSEQ multiplex PCR reads. The sample consists of 200,000 to 250,000 distinct CDR3 sequences, approximately 95% of them appearing once. Sequences were obtained from CD4+ T cells from PBMCs. These receptors originate from a human donor with multiple sclerosis. The CDR3 runs from the conserved cysteine through the conserved F or W. A D gene is named only where the DNA matches it firmly. The size field is filled for only some rows; it gives once, few, many or a size class.

D,size,J,V,DNA,CDR3
TRBD2,.,TRBJ2-3,TRBV11-2,TGTGCCAGCAGCTCCCGGACTAGCGAAAACACAGATACGCAGTATTTT,CASSSRTSENTDTQYF
.,once,TRBJ1-2,TRBV3-1,TGTGCCAGCAGCCCTTCTGAGACCCACTACACCTTC,CASSPSETHYTF
.,once,TRBJ1-1,TRBV3-1,TGTGCCAGCAGCCAAGACTTGACTAACACTGAAGCTTTCTTT,CASSQDLTNTEAFF
TRBD2,.,TRBJ2-5,TRBV15,TGTGCCACCAGCAGAGATATCCGGGGGGAAGAGACCCAGTACTTC,CATSRDIRGEETQYF
.,.,TRBJ2-4,TRBV23-1,TGCGCCAGCAGTCGCGCTAGTTTGGCCAAAAACATTCAGTACTTC,CASSRASLAKNIQYF
.,.,TRBJ1-2,TRBV20-1,TGCAGTGCTAGGCCAAGGGCTCAAGAGGACGGCTACACCTTC,CSARPRAQEDGYTF
.,.,TRBJ2-3,TRBV3-1,TGTGCCAGCAGCCAAGGGTCGGGAGATACGCAGTATTTT,CASSQGSGDTQYF
.,.,TRBJ2-1,TRBV2,TGTGCCAGCAGTGTCCGTCCGGACAGCGATGAGCAGTTCTTC,CASSVRPDSDEQFF
TRBD2,once,TRBJ2-3,TRBV10-3,TGTGCCATCGCACCGACTAGCGGGGGGGCTGGGACAGATACGCAGTATTTT,CAIAPTSGGAGTDTQYF
TRBD1,.,TRBJ1-2,TRBV11-1,TGTGCCAGGAGGGGATGGACAGGGAACACCTTC,CARRGWTGNTF
.,.,TRBJ2-3,TRBV12-5,TGTGCTAGTGGCCTTGCGGGGTGGGATACGCAGTATTTT,CASGLAGWDTQYF
TRBD1,once,TRBJ1-3,TRBV15,TGTGCCACCAGCAGAGCCCCCCCGGGACAGTCTGGAAACACCATATATTTT,CATSRAPPGQSGNTIYF
.,.,TRBJ1-2,TRBV14,TGTGCCAGCAGCCAAGTGGGCACGGGCTACACCTTC,CASSQVGTGYTF
.,once,TRBJ2-1,TRBV7-9,TGTGCCAGCCTCCCGGACAGTAAGAATGAGCAGTTCTTC,CASLPDSKNEQFF
TRBD2,.,TRBJ2-3,TRBV7-8,TGTGCCAGCAGCCCGCTTATCACTAGCGGGGGGGCGGGAGATACGCAGTATTTT,CASSPLITSGGAGDTQYF
.,once,TRBJ2-1,TRBV20-1,TGCAGTGCTAGAAGGCAGGGAGAAATCGGACAGTTCTTC,CSARRQGEIGQFF
TRBD1,.,TRBJ2-2,TRBV10-3,TGTGCCACCCAGGACAGGGAGCTCGGGGAGCTGTTTTTT,CATQDRELGELFF
.,once,TRBJ1-4,TRBV2,TGTGCCAGCTCTCGGGAAGAAAAACTGTTTTTT,CASSREEKLFF
TRBD2,.,TRBJ2-1,TRBV15,TGTGCCACCAGAATAGAGCGGGGAGGCTACAATGGGCAGTTCTTC,CATRIERGGYNGQFF
.,.,TRBJ1-1,TRBV29-1,TGCAGCGCCGGAGGGGAGGGGAGAGCTTTCTTT,CSAGGEGRAFF
.,.,TRBJ2-3,TRBV20-1,TGCAGTGCTAGAGAAGCTTTCCAAGATACGCAGTATTTT,CSAREAFQDTQYF
TRBD1,.,TRBJ1-2,TRBV3-1,TGTGCCAGCAGCCAAGGTTGGGAGGGGGCTGTAGGCTACACCTTC,CASSQGWEGAVGYTF
.,.,TRBJ2-3,TRBV5-1,TGCGCCAGCCGCTCCGGTAGCGAATTCACAGATACGCAGTATTTT,CASRSGSEFTDTQYF
TRBD1,.,TRBJ1-6,TRBV30,TGTGCCTGGAGGGGGACAGTCGGTTCACCCCTCCACTTT,CAWRGTVGSPLHF
TRBD2,.,TRBJ2-7,TRBV20-1,TGCAGTGCTCCTGGTCGTCGGGGGGGACGTTACGAGCAGTACTTC,CSAPGRRGGRYEQYF
.,.,TRBJ2-4,TRBV5-4,TGTGCCAGCAGCCAACGCCAGGGGCTCTCCAAAAACATTCAGTACTTC,CASSQRQGLSKNIQYF
.,.,TRBJ1-3,TRBV4-1,TGCGCCAGCAGCCAAGATTGGCCGTTCTCTGGAAACACCATATATTTT,CASSQDWPFSGNTIYF
TRBD1,.,TRBJ1-4,TRBV4-1,TGCGCCAGCAGCCAAGACGAGACAGGGGGTGAAAAACTGTTTTTT,CASSQDETGGEKLFF
TRBD2,.,TRBJ2-1,TRBV2,TGTGCCAGCAGTGATTCGGCTAGCGGGGTCCGCAATGAGCAGTTCTTC,CASSDSASGVRNEQFF
.,.,TRBJ2-7,TRBV14,TGTGCCAGCAGCCATATCATCGGGGACGCGACCTACGAGCAGTACTTC,CASSHIIGDATYEQYF
TRBD2,.,TRBJ2-1,TRBV7-3,TGTGCCAGCAGCCCCGGGACTAGCTTCCATGAGCAGTTCTTC,CASSPGTSFHEQFF
.,.,TRBJ1-1,TRBV4-2,TGTGCCAGCAGCCAGGAGCGGATTCTGGCCACAACTGAAGCTTTCTTT,CASSQERILATTEAFF
.,.,TRBJ2-1,TRBV11-2,TGTGCCAGCAGCTTAGTGGTGAGGGAGCAGTTCTTC,CASSLVVREQFF
.,.,TRBJ2-7,TRBV20-1,TGCAGTGCTAGATTCCAGAGACTCCCCTACGAGCAGTACTTC,CSARFQRLPYEQYF
.,.,TRBJ2-1,TRBV29-1,TGCAGCGTTGGTGCTGCGGGGAACAATGAGCAGTTCTTC,CSVGAAGNNEQFF
.,.,TRBJ1-2,TRBV29-1,TGCAGCGTTGAAGAGGTAGCTAACTATGGCTACACCTTC,CSVEEVANYGYTF
.,once,TRBJ2-4,TRBV7-2,TGTGCCAGCAGCTTAGGAGGGGGGGCCGGTAACATTCAGTACTTC,CASSLGGGAGNIQYF
.,.,TRBJ1-1,TRBV30,TGTGCCTGGAGTTTGGGGGCTGAAGCTTTCTTT,CAWSLGAEAFF
.,.,TRBJ2-6,TRBV20-1,TGCAGTGCGCATAGCAGGGGGGCCCCCTCTGGGGCCAACGTCCTGACTTTC,CSAHSRGAPSGANVLTF
.,once,TRBJ2-3,TRBV29-1,TGCAGCGTTGAAGTGAAGAGCACAGATACGCAGTATTTT,CSVEVKSTDTQYF
.,once,TRBJ2-2,TRBV29-1,TGCAGCGCCCAGGGGGGTTCGAACACCGGGGAGCTGTTTTTT,CSAQGGSNTGELFF
TRBD2,.,TRBJ2-1,TRBV25-1,TGTGCCAGCACCTTAGCGGGGGTGAATGAGCAGTTCTTC,CASTLAGVNEQFF
.,.,TRBJ1-1,TRBV6-5,TGTGCCAGCAGTCGGGGAGCAGGGGAAACTGAAGCTTTCTTT,CASSRGAGETEAFF
.,.,TRBJ1-2,TRBV7-9,TGTGCCAGCAGCCCGCGAGTTAACTATGGCTACACCTTC,CASSPRVNYGYTF
.,.,TRBJ1-2,TRBV3-1,TGTGCCAGCAGCCAAGTGGACAGACGAGGCTACACCTTC,CASSQVDRRGYTF
TRBD2,.,TRBJ2-5,TRBV20-1,TGCAGTGCTACCCCGGGGGGAGAGACCCAGTACTTC,CSATPGGETQYF
.,.,TRBJ2-3,TRBV3-1,TGTGCCAGCAGCCAAGGTAGCGAATTTACAGATACGCAGTATTTT,CASSQGSEFTDTQYF
.,.,TRBJ1-6,TRBV27,TGTGCCAGCAGTCCACCTTGGACCGGCCCCAGAAGGGGAAACGGTAATTCACCCCTCCACTTT,CASSPPWTGPRRGNGNSPLHF
.,.,TRBJ1-1,TRBV3-1,TGTGCCAGCAGCCAGACAGTCCTGAACACTGAAGCTTTCTTT,CASSQTVLNTEAFF
.,.,TRBJ2-3,TRBV24-1,TGTGCCACCAGTTATCAAGATACGCAGTATTTT,CATSYQDTQYF
.,.,TRBJ2-7,TRBV30,TGTGCCTGGAGTGTACAGGAGGGTTTGGGGCAGTACTTC,CAWSVQEGLGQYF
.,.,TRBJ1-2,TRBV15,TGTGCCACCAGCATGGAGGACAGTTTTAACTATGGCTACACCTTC,CATSMEDSFNYGYTF
.,.,TRBJ1-3,TRBV20-1,TGCAGTGCCGGGGACCCAGGGTCTGGAAACACCATATATTTT,CSAGDPGSGNTIYF
.,.,TRBJ1-2,TRBV12-3/TRBV12-4,TGTGCCAGCAGTTTATGGGGGGTCGATGGCTACACCTTC,CASSLWGVDGYTF